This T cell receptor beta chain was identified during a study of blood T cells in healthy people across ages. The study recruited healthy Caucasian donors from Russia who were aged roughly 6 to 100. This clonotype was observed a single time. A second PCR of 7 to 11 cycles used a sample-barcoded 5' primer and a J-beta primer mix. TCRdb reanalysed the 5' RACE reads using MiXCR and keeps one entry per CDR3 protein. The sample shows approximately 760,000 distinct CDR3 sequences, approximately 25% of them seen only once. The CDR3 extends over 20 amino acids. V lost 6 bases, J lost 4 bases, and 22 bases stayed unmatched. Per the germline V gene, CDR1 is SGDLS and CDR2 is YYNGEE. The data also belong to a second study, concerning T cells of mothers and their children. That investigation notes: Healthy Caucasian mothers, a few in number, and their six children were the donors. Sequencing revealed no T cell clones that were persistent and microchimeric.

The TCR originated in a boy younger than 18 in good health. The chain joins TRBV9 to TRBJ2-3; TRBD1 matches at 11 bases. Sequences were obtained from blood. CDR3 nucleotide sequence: TGTGCCAGCACCTATCCGGACAGGGGGCCCCCTGAGGGCAGCGCAGATACGCAGTATTTT. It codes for CASTYPDRGPPEGSADTQYF.